What follows are 20 T cell receptor beta chains derived from one specimen sequenced in a study of cytomegalovirus exposure and HLA in healthy donors. The PCR made use of 60 Vbeta and 13 Jbeta primers. TCRdb keeps only in-frame clones here, not all; method: immunoSEQ multiplex PCR. The top ten clones hold roughly 2.7% of a sample with roughly 140,000 clones, around four fifths of them seen once. Sequenced material: PBMCs. These receptors all stem from a boy aged 2 to 10 in good health and CMV-seronegative.

This chain uses TRBV25-1 with TRBJ2-2; a possible D gene is TRBD1 (7 bases). Trimming took off 6 bases at V and 5 bases at J, with 10 bases between the two ends. The germline V gene encodes CDR1 MGHDK and CDR2 SYGVNS. The CDR3 spans 13 residues. CDR3 sequence (DNA): TGTGCCAGCAGGACAGGGAGGACCGGGGAGCTGTTTTTT. This translates into CASRTGRTGELFF.

CDR3 residues: CAITWSADTEAFF. CDR3 coding DNA: TGTGCCATCACCTGGTCGGCGGACACTGAAGCTTTCTTT. The chain uses TRBV10-3 and TRBJ1-1; D remains unclear. Per germline, CDR1 ENHRY and CDR2 SYGVKD. The germline V and J ends were trimmed by 7 bases and 3 bases, with 12 bases remaining between them. The CDR3 is 13 residues long.

The rearrangement uses TRBV6-5 and TRBJ2-5; D is perhaps TRBD1 (6 bases). V was cut by 6 bases and J by 2 bases, with 10 bases left in between. Germline CDR1 is MNHEY and CDR2 is SVGAGI. This CDR3 has 13 amino acids. The CDR3 region is CASRVGGQETQYF. Written as DNA, the CDR3 is TGTGCCAGCAGGGTAGGGGGTCAAGAGACCCAGTACTTC.

Points on this clone: The sample carries other DNA sequences with the same CDR3. This chain links TRBV6-5 with TRBJ1-2; TRBD1 aligns across 9 bases. Germline assignment: CDR1 MNHEY and CDR2 SVGAGI. The V and J ends lost 5 bases and 6 bases, in that order; junction bases with no gene match: 7. The CDR3 covers 14 residues. The CDR3 DNA follows: TGTGCCAGCAGTCCAGACAGGGGGGAGGATGGCTACACCTTC. This sequence encodes CASSPDRGEDGYTF.

The chain has TRBV6-5 and TRBJ1-2, with D perhaps TRBD1 (5 bases). CDR1 and CDR2 (germline): MNHEY, SVGAGI. V lost 2 bases and J lost 7, with 17 bases in between. This CDR3 spans 15 amino acids. The CDR3 DNA follows: TGTGCCAGCAGTTACAAAGGAATAGGGGTTGCTGGCTACACCTTC. Translation: CASSYKGIGVAGYTF.

The chain couples TRBV10-1 to TRBJ2-2; D possibly corresponds to TRBD1 (5 bases). Germline assignment: CDR1 WNHNN and CDR2 SYGVQD (reference sequence). Trimming left V 1 base short and J 4 bases short, with 13 bases between. The CDR3 has 16 amino acids. CDR3 in DNA: TGCGCCAGCAGTGAGTGGGGCAATCAGGGCACCGGGGAGCTGTTTTTT. It codes for CASSEWGNQGTGELFF.

The rearrangement joins TRBV19 to TRBJ2-3; 7 positions match TRBD1. The trim removed 3 bases at V and 5 bases at J, leaving 14 bases unmatched. Looked up from germline, CDR1 is LNHDA and CDR2 is SQIVND (reference sequence). The CDR3 is 17 amino acids. The CDR3: CASSIGTVTLAGDTQYF. DNA of the CDR3: TGTGCCAGTAGTATCGGGACAGTAACCCTTGCGGGAGATACGCAGTATTTT.

The CDR3 spells CASSVESGAYNEQFF. The CDR3 nucleotides are TGTGCCAGCAGCGTCGAATCCGGGGCCTACAATGAGCAGTTCTTC. This chain connects TRBV9 to TRBJ2-1; weak D call: TRBD2 (5 bases). Trimming cost V 2 bases and J 2 bases, with 11 bases left between them. CDR1 and CDR2 (germline): SGDLS, YYNGEE. The CDR3 sequence is 15 residues long.

The chain is built from TRBV10-1 and TRBJ2-1; tentative D call: TRBD2 (6 bases). Germline CDR1 is WNHNN and CDR2 is SYGVQD (reference sequence). The ends were cut back, 1 base at V and 0 bases at J, with 10 bases in the middle. The CDR3 has 16 amino acids. The CDR3 here is CASSEWPGSSYNEQFF. For the CDR3, the DNA is TGCGCCAGCAGTGAGTGGCCCGGGAGCTCCTACAATGAGCAGTTCTTC.

The chain combines TRBV5-1 with TRBJ1-1; 8 bases agree with TRBD1. Trimming cost V 0 bases and J 10 bases; bases outside gene matches: 2. Germline V gene data show CDR1 as SGHRS and CDR2 as YFSETQ. CDR3 length equals 12 residues. The CDR3 is CASSLDRGIAFF. CDR3 sequence (DNA): TGCGCCAGCAGCTTGGACAGGGGGATAGCTTTCTTT.

The V gene is TRBV6-1, the J gene TRBJ1-1; D is undetermined. Trimming pared 1 base from V and 1 base from J, leaving 13 bases between. The CDR3 contains 16 residues. In germline, CDR1 is MNHNS, CDR2 SASEGT. The CDR3 region is CASSEVVVATNTEAFF. CDR3 bases: TGTGCCAGCAGTGAAGTGGTCGTAGCTACGAACACTGAAGCTTTCTTT.

This clone was picked up a small number of times. The chain couples TRBV7-9 to TRBJ1-1; D call uncertain. The germline gives CDR1 SEHNR, CDR2 FQNEAQ (reference sequence). The V end lost 5 bases, the J end lost 4 bases, and 11 bases lay between the germline ends. The CDR3 extends over 13 amino acids. The CDR3: CASSANIATEAFF. In DNA form, the CDR3 reads TGTGCCAGCAGCGCAAACATCGCCACTGAAGCTTTCTTT.

The genes are TRBV28 and TRBJ2-3; the D gene is possibly TRBD1 (5 bases). The CDR3 is 14 amino acids. Germline CDR1 and CDR2: MDHEN and SYDVKM. Trimming stripped 6 bases from V and 12 bases from J, with 22 bases between. DNA of the CDR3: TGTGCCAGCAGCCGAATCGTAAGTGGGGCTGCACAGTATTTT. This gives the protein CASSRIVSGAAQYF.

The chain is built from TRBV14 and TRBJ2-1; 11 bases are a match to TRBD2. The CDR3 length is 14 residues. V shed 8 bases, J shed 9 bases, and the junction held 9 bases outside the gene matches. Germline V gives CDR1 SGHDN, CDR2 FVKESK. The CDR3 reads CASEVAGGRGEQFF. In DNA form, the CDR3 reads TGTGCCAGCGAGGTAGCGGGAGGGAGGGGTGAGCAGTTCTTC.

The chain combines TRBV7-9 with TRBJ2-7; D gene unclear. CDR1 SEHNR and CDR2 FQNEAQ come from the germline V gene (reference sequence). The V gene lost 2 bases and the J gene lost 5 bases, with 4 bases spanning the gap. The CDR3 has 11 amino acids. The CDR3 coding sequence is TGTGCCAGCAGCTTACTAGACGAGCAGTACTTC. As protein: CASSLLDEQYF.

This chain uses TRBV13 with TRBJ2-1; D is possibly TRBD1 (6 bases). Germline-derived CDR1 and CDR2 are PRHDT and FYEKMQ (reference sequence). V was clipped by 7 bases and J by 12 bases, with 22 bases between them. The CDR3 contains 14 residues. CDR3 DNA sequence: TGTGCCAGCAACCAGGGGACGGTGGGTATCCGGCAGTTCTTC. Amino acids: CASNQGTVGIRQFF. Full variable domain (outside the CDR3, taken from reference TRBV13 and TRBJ2-1): AAGVIQSPRHLIKEKRETATLKCYPIPRHDTVYWYQQGPGQDPQFLISFYEKMQSDKGSIPDRFSAQQFSDYHSELNMSSLELGDSALYFCASNQGTVGIRQFFGPGTRLTVL.

The chain uses TRBV13 and TRBJ2-1; TRBD1 might be the D (6 bases). The germline V and J ends were trimmed by 4 bases and 5 bases, with 9 bases remaining between them. The CDR3 runs 13 residues. Germline CDR1 PRHDT, CDR2 FYEKMQ (reference sequence). The CDR3 here is CASSSDRHNEQFF. The CDR3 bases are TGTGCCAGCAGCTCGGACAGACACAATGAGCAGTTCTTC.

The chain employs TRBV9 and TRBJ2-1; D perhaps matches TRBD2 (6 bases). V was clipped by 3 bases and J by 3 bases, with 16 bases between them. Germline CDR1 is SGDLS and CDR2 is YYNGEE. CDR3 length: 16 residues. The CDR3 DNA reads as TGTGCCAGCAGCGCCTACCCTAGCGTAATCTACAATGAGCAGTTCTTC. It codes for CASSAYPSVIYNEQFF.

The CDR3 DNA reads as TGTGCCAGCAGCGTACTGGACGCACCCAGGGGGGAGCAGTACTTC. This encodes CASSVLDAPRGEQYF. V is TRBV9 and J is TRBJ2-7; 7 bases align to TRBD1. Germline CDR1 is SGDLS and CDR2 is YYNGEE. The CDR3 contains 15 residues. The J segment lost 7 bases and the V segment lost 1 base, leaving 11 bases of the junction unmatched.

This clone was seen only once. DNA of the CDR3: TGTGCCAGAAATTGCCGGGACAGGGTGACATTTAGAGGAAACACCATATATTTT. Its protein is CARNCRDRVTFRGNTIYF. The chain joins TRBV5-3 to TRBJ1-3, with 9 bases matching TRBD1. TRBV5-3 is given ORF status, its function remaining uncertain. This CDR3 has 18 amino acids. The V gene end was trimmed by 6 bases and the J gene end by 4 bases; junction bases not matched to a gene: 17.